Included here is one T cell receptor (beta chain) sequence, with context. During active infection, Seattle patients enrolled and were then monitored through disease. The data belong to a study of blood T cell repertoires in COVID-19. As for the study in general: Specimens from acute and convalescent COVID-19 originated in the United States, Italy and Spain. In each case, the material was cDNA or gDNA derived from T cells, B-cell-depleted T cells, or PBMCs.

As processed by the authors: How many nucleated cells were present was estimated from reference gene primer amplification. Produced via immunoSEQ multiplex PCR; TCRdb's table is partial and in-frame only. The V and J calls and the clone size are those of that table, but D and trimming were determined from the DNA. The table has roughly 100,000 clones, roughly 92% seen once. The sequence derives from a woman in her forties or fifties with COVID-19, enrolled during active disease. Sequenced material: peripheral blood.

CDR3 amino acids: CASSEVRAGYTF. The CDR3 coding sequence is TGTGCCAGCAGTGAAGTGAGGGCTGGCTACACCTTC. The V and J genes are TRBV6-1 and TRBJ1-2; D unclear. Trimming took 1 base from V and 7 from J, leaving 7 bases between them. The CDR3 has 12 residues. Germline CDR1 reads MNHNS; CDR2 reads SASEGT.